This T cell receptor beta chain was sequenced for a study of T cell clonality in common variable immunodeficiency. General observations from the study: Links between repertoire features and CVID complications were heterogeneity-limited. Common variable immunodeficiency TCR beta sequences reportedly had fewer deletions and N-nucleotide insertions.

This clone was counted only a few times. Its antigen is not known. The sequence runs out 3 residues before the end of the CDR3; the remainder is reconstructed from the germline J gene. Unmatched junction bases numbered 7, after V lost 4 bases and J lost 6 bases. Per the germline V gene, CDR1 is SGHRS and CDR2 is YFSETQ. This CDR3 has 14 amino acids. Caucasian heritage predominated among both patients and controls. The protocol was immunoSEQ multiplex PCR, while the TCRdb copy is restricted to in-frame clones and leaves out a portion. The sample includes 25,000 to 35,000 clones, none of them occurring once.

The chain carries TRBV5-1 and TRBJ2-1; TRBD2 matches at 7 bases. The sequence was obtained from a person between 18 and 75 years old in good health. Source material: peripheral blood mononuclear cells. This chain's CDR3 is CASSPQTSSNEQFF. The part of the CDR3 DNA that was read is TGCGCCAGCAGCCCGCAGACTAGCTCCAATGAG. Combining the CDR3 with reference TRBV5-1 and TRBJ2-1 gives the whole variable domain KAGVTQTPRYLIKTRGQQVTLSCSPISGHRSVSWYQQTPGQGLQFLFEYFSETQRNKGNFPGRFSGRQFSNSRSEMNVSTLELGDSALYLCASSPQTSSNEQFFGPGTRLTVL.